This passage covers 24 T cell receptor beta chains from one sample sequenced in a study of blood T cell repertoires in COVID-19. The assay was immunoSEQ multiplex PCR, and TCRdb's table has in-frame clones only and misses some. The repertoire holds approximately 170,000 clones, with 80% to 90% as singletons. The specimen sequenced was PBMCs or T cells enriched from blood (not recorded which). Receptor source: a woman younger than 30 who had recovered from COVID-19.

In this sample, this clone turned up once. The V gene is TRBV28, the J gene TRBJ2-1, with 11 positions matching TRBD2. The germline CDR1 and CDR2 sequences are MDHEN and SYDVKM. The CDR3 has 16 amino acids. Unmatched junction bases numbered 11, after V lost 5 bases and J lost 8 bases. CDR3 residues: CASSLAGGMVLDEQFF. In DNA, the CDR3 is TGTGCCAGCAGTCTAGCGGGGGGTATGGTATTAGATGAGCAGTTCTTC.

This clone was observed a single time. The chain has TRBV11-2 and TRBJ2-1; D might be TRBD2 (6 bases). Germline CDR1 reads SGHAT; CDR2 reads FQNNGV. Trimming took off 5 bases at V and 3 bases at J, with 8 bases between the two ends. The CDR3 has 13 residues. In DNA, the CDR3 is TGTGCCAGCAGCGCCGGGAGCTACAATGAGCAGTTCTTC. Translating gives CASSAGSYNEQFF. The variable domain in full, completed from reference TRBV11-2 and TRBJ2-1, reads EAGVAQSPRYKIIEKRQSVAFWCNPISGHATLYWYQQILGQGPKLLIQFQNNGVVDDSQLPKDRFSAERLKGVDSTLKIQPAKLEDSAVYLCASSAGSYNEQFFGPGTRLTVL.

Written as DNA, the CDR3 is TGTGCCAGCAGCGTAGGAGGAGGAAATCCCTACGAGCAGTACTTC. Translated, it gives CASSVGGGNPYEQYF. The gene calls are TRBV9 and TRBJ2-7; D perhaps matches TRBD2 (5 bases). CDR3 length: 15 residues. Germline-derived CDR1 and CDR2 are SGDLS and YYNGEE. The V end lost 0 bases, the J end lost 2 bases, and 12 bases lay between the germline ends.

The chain combines TRBV28 with TRBJ2-7; D gene unclear. Germline values: CDR1 MDHEN, CDR2 SYDVKM. The CDR3 runs 13 residues. Between the trimmed V and J ends, which lost 6 bases and 3 bases, there was a span of 12 bases. The CDR3 spells CASSALEIYEQYF. The CDR3 bases are TGTGCCAGCAGCGCTTTAGAGATCTACGAGCAGTACTTC.

This chain connects TRBV19 to TRBJ1-3; D might be TRBD1 (5 bases). CDR3 length equals 14 residues. From germline, CDR1 is LNHDA and CDR2 SQIVND (reference sequence). Trimming pared 5 bases from V and 0 bases from J, leaving 8 bases between. The CDR3 DNA follows: TGTGCCAGTAGTTATCAGGGCTCTGGAAACACCATATATTTT. Translated, it gives CASSYQGSGNTIYF.

CDR3 amino acids: CASSLGLARISTNEKLFF. The CDR3 DNA sequence: TGTGCCAGCAGCTTAGGCCTCGCCAGGATTTCAACTAATGAAAAACTGTTTTTT. This chain links TRBV7-9 with TRBJ1-4, with D unresolved. Deletions cut 1 base from V and 0 bases from J, with 15 bases between. The CDR3 spans 18 residues. Germline V gene data show CDR1 as SEHNR and CDR2 as FQNEAQ (reference sequence).

The chain couples TRBV27 to TRBJ2-1, with TRBD2 matching over 12 bases. The CDR3 spans 18 residues. Germline V gene lookup returns CDR1 MNHEY and CDR2 SMNVEV (reference sequence). The J segment lost 8 bases and the V segment lost 5 bases, leaving 16 bases of the junction unmatched. The CDR3 is CASSPHIGLAGIFYEQFF. The CDR3 nucleotides are TGTGCCAGCAGTCCTCACATTGGACTAGCGGGAATCTTCTATGAGCAGTTCTTC.

The rearrangement uses TRBV2 and TRBJ2-7; tentative D call: TRBD2 (6 bases). Per germline, CDR1 SNHLY and CDR2 FYNNEI. Between the trimmed V and J ends, which lost 6 bases and 2 bases, there was a span of 17 bases. The CDR3 loop spans 15 amino acids. The CDR3 DNA follows: TGTGCCAGCAGCAAGGGAGCGGGCCCCACCTACGAGCAGTACTTC. This sequence encodes CASSKGAGPTYEQYF.

This clone showed up just once. The J gene is TRBJ1-6, the V gene TRBV3-1 (or the pseudogene TRBV3-2); D remains unclear. Germline CDR1 reads LGHDT; CDR2 reads YNNKEL (reference sequence). V dropped 0 bases and J dropped 8 bases, with 8 bases sitting between them. This CDR3 has 14 amino acids. This chain's CDR3 is CASSQDPVDSPLHF. In nucleotides, the CDR3 is TGTGCCAGCAGCCAAGACCCGGTAGATTCACCCCTCCACTTT.

This rearrangement joins TRBV10-3 to TRBJ2-5; the D gene is possibly TRBD2 (7 bases). CDR3 length: 13 amino acids. The germline V gene encodes CDR1 ENHRY and CDR2 SYGVKD. V dropped 3 bases and J dropped 5 bases, with 10 bases sitting between them. DNA of the CDR3: TGTGCCATCAGTGAAGGGGGGGCGGAGACCCAGTACTTC. Residues: CAISEGGAETQYF.

This chain connects TRBV6-6 to TRBJ2-1; the D gene is possibly TRBD2 (6 bases). V lost 5 bases and J lost 0, with 11 bases in between. Germline values: CDR1 MNHNY, CDR2 SVGAGI (reference sequence). The CDR3 is 15 residues long. CDR3 nucleotides: TGTGCCAGCAGTCGGAGGGATAGCTCCTACAATGAGCAGTTCTTC. Protein: CASSRRDSSYNEQFF.

This chain links TRBV5-1 with TRBJ2-3; D might be TRBD2 (5 bases). The CDR3 runs to 14 residues. The V gene lost 4 bases and the J gene lost 1 base, with 10 bases spanning the gap. Germline values: CDR1 SGHRS, CDR2 YFSETQ. CDR3 in amino acids: CASSPLRGTDTQYF. The CDR3 DNA sequence: TGCGCCAGCAGCCCCCTGCGGGGCACAGATACGCAGTATTTT.

The chain joins TRBV29-1 to TRBJ2-7, with 8 bases matching TRBD2. CDR3 length: 13 amino acids. In germline, CDR1 is SQVTM, CDR2 ANQGSEA. V lost 3 bases, J lost 1 base, and 2 bases stayed unmatched. The DNA for the CDR3 is TGCAGCGTTGAGGGACTAGAATCCTACGAGCAGTACTTC. This encodes CSVEGLESYEQYF.

This clone was seen only once. The V call is TRBV3-1 (or the pseudogene TRBV3-2), the J call TRBJ2-5, with D possibly being TRBD1 (6 bases). This CDR3 is built from 14 residues. Trimming took 3 bases from V and 7 from J, leaving 15 bases between them. Germline CDR1 LGHDT, CDR2 YNNKEL (reference sequence). CDR3 amino acids: CASSQERGWGTQYF. DNA for the CDR3: TGTGCCAGCAGCCAGGAGAGGGGGTGGGGGACCCAGTACTTC.

V is TRBV7-6 and J is TRBJ1-5; 9 nucleotides agree with TRBD1. This CDR3 is 17 amino acids long. Germline CDR1 reads SGHVS; CDR2 reads FNYEAQ. V lost 5 bases to trimming and J lost 3 bases; unmatched junction nucleotides: 11. The chain's CDR3 is CASSTIQQGAYNQPQHF. CDR3 DNA sequence: TGTGCCAGCAGCACAATTCAACAGGGGGCTTACAATCAGCCCCAGCATTTT.

The chain couples TRBV5-1 to TRBJ1-4, with unresolved D. V lost 9 bases, J lost 0 bases, and 12 bases lay in between. CDR1 is SGHRS, CDR2 YFSETQ, per germline. This CDR3 spans 14 amino acids. The CDR3 sequence is CATRPTPTNEKLFF. The DNA for the CDR3 is TGCGCCACCCGCCCCACACCAACTAATGAAAAACTGTTTTTT.

The chain is built from TRBV30 and TRBJ1-5; no clear D. The ends were cut back, 1 base at V and 4 bases at J, with 11 bases in the middle. Per the germline V gene, CDR1 is GTSNPN and CDR2 is SVGIG (reference sequence). This CDR3 is 14 amino acids long. This CDR3 reads CAWSGGLFNQPQHF. DNA for the CDR3: TGTGCCTGGAGTGGAGGGCTGTTTAATCAGCCCCAGCATTTT.

The rearrangement uses TRBV7-9 and TRBJ1-4, with D unclear. The germline V gene encodes CDR1 SEHNR and CDR2 FQNEAQ (reference sequence). The length of the CDR3 is 11 residues. This CDR3 is CASEFNEKLFF. CDR3 bases: TGTGCGAGCGAGTTTAATGAAAAACTGTTTTTT.

The rearrangement joins TRBV7-8 to TRBJ1-1, with a tentative D call TRBD1 (6 bases). The CDR3 length is 13 residues. V gave up 5 bases and J gave up 1 base, with 8 bases separating them. Germline V CDR1 and CDR2: SGHVS, FQNEAQ. The CDR3: CASSDRQNTEAFF. The CDR3, as DNA: TGTGCCAGCAGCGACAGGCAGAACACTGAAGCTTTCTTT. The variable domain in full, completed from reference TRBV7-8 and TRBJ1-1, reads GAGVSQSPRYKVAKRGQDVALRCDPISGHVSLFWYQQALGQGPEFLTYFQNEAQLDKSGLPSDRFFAERPEGSVSTLKIQRTQQEDSAVYLCASSDRQNTEAFFGQGTRLTVV.

This sequence joins TRBV21-1 and TRBJ2-7; TRBD2, the table's D call, lacks a check against the DNA. TRBV21-1 is reported as a pseudogene. CDR3 length: 14 residues. This chain's CDR3 is CASSRGSLTHEQYF. In DNA, the CDR3 is TGTGCCAGCAGCCGCGGCTCCCTTACCCACGAGCAGTACTTC.

For this clone: This same CDR3 is encoded by further DNA sequences in the sample. V is TRBV7-9 and J is TRBJ1-1; tentative D call: TRBD1 (5 bases). The CDR3 contains 11 residues. Trimming took 5 bases from V and 7 from J, leaving 8 bases between them. The germline gives CDR1 SEHNR, CDR2 FQNEAQ (reference sequence). The CDR3 DNA reads TGTGCCAGCAGCCGAACAGGTGAAGCTTTCTTT. Amino acids: CASSRTGEAFF.

The V and J genes are TRBV30 and TRBJ2-1; D perhaps matches TRBD2 (5 bases). Trimming took 2 bases from V and 5 from J, leaving 13 bases between them. From germline, CDR1 is GTSNPN and CDR2 SVGIG (reference sequence). This CDR3 spans 14 amino acids. CDR3 residues: CAWSPPDWDNEQFF. Written as DNA, the CDR3 is TGTGCCTGGAGTCCCCCGGACTGGGACAATGAGCAGTTCTTC. The full variable domain, with the rest looked up from reference TRBV30 and TRBJ2-1, is SQTIHQWPATLVQPVGSPLSLECTVEGTSNPNLYWYRQAAGRGLQLLFYSVGIGQISSEVPQNLSASRPQDRQFILSSKKLLLSDSGFYLCAWSPPDWDNEQFFGPGTRLTVL.

The chain employs TRBV9 and TRBJ1-2; D possibly corresponds to TRBD1 (6 bases). Trimming removed 0 bases from V and 5 bases from J, with 17 bases in between. This CDR3 region has 16 residues. CDR1 is SGDLS and CDR2 is YYNGEE in the germline V gene. The CDR3: CASSVEGHSLFYGYTF. The CDR3 DNA sequence: TGTGCCAGCAGCGTAGAGGGACATTCTCTCTTTTATGGCTACACCTTC.

The chain links TRBV2 to TRBJ1-2; unclear D gene. Trimming took 6 bases from V and 0 from J, leaving 8 bases between them. CDR1 SNHLY and CDR2 FYNNEI come from the germline V gene. CDR3 length: 13 amino acids. The CDR3 DNA is TGTGCCAGCAGCGGAGAAACTAACTATGGCTACACCTTC. Translating it yields CASSGETNYGYTF.